The next 26 T cell receptor beta chains were all read from a single sample in a study of response to subunit inactivated influenza vaccine. TCRdb processed the RT-PCR reads anew with MiXCR; each CDR3 protein has one entry. The table lists about 540,000 distinct CDR3 sequences, around 21% of them singletons. These data also formed part of another study, on T cells expressing NK-cell markers. As reported in that work: 5'RACE template switching built TCR beta cDNA with unique molecular identifiers.

The sequencing here drew on CD4+ T cells sorted from PBMCs, taken 12 days after vaccination. These receptors were obtained from a man in his forties or fifties who received an inactivated influenza vaccine.

The DNA for the CDR3 is TGTGCCACCAGTGACCCTCGGGGACGGTACAATGAGCAGTTCTTC. Translated, it gives CATSDPRGRYNEQFF. V usage is TRBV24-1 and J usage is TRBJ2-1, with D perhaps being TRBD1 or TRBD2 (5 bases each). CDR3 length: 15 amino acids. The V and J ends lost 4 bases and 4 bases respectively, with 13 bases between them. CDR1 is KGHDR, CDR2 SFDVKD, per germline.

The rearrangement joins TRBV12-3 or TRBV12-4 to TRBJ2-2; D call uncertain. CDR3 size: 16 residues. Trimming pared 7 bases from V and 4 bases from J, leaving 19 bases between. The CDR3 DNA follows: TGTGCCAGCACCGGGCTCGACAAATTTCTCACCGGGGAGCTGTTTTTT. Residues: CASTGLDKFLTGELFF.

This clonotype was observed a few times. The chain employs TRBV19 and TRBJ2-4; the D is unclear. CDR1 and CDR2 from the germline V gene are LNHDA and SQIVND (reference sequence). Trimming removed 3 bases from V and 3 bases from J, with 9 bases in between. The CDR3 contains 14 residues. CDR3 in DNA: TGTGCCAGTAGTATCTCCCCCAGCAAAAACATTCAGTACTTC. It translates to CASSISPSKNIQYF.

This clonotype was observed a few times. The genes are TRBV20-1 and TRBJ2-3; TRBD2 matches 11 bases. The CDR3 extends over 17 amino acids. V lost 4 bases and J lost 2; bases outside the gene matches: 11. Germline V gene sequence: CDR1 DFQATT, CDR2 SNEGSKA (reference sequence). CDR3 region: CSATSSGGRKNTDTQYF. CDR3 in DNA: TGCAGTGCTACCTCTAGCGGGGGGCGTAAAAACACAGATACGCAGTATTTT.

V usage is TRBV5-1 and J usage is TRBJ2-7, with 16 bases fitting TRBD2. This CDR3 spans 16 amino acids. V shed 4 bases and J 2 bases; nucleotides not matched to a gene: 3. Germline CDR1 is SGHRS and CDR2 is YFSETQ. In DNA form, the CDR3 reads TGCGCCAGCAGCCCCGGGACTAGCGGGAGGGCCTACGAGCAGTACTTC. Its protein product is CASSPGTSGRAYEQYF.

CDR3 DNA: TGTGCCAGCAGTTACGGGGGCGCCGCCATGAACACTGAAGCTTTCTTT. Translated, it gives CASSYGGAAMNTEAFF. V gene TRBV6-5 combines with J gene TRBJ1-1, with D possibly matching TRBD1 (6 bases). This CDR3 comprises 16 residues. V shed 2 bases and J shed 0 bases, with 13 bases lying between them. Germline CDR1 MNHEY, CDR2 SVGAGI.

The CDR3 bases are TGTGCCAGCAGCCGAAAAACGGGGAGAGAGCAGTACTTC. This encodes CASSRKTGREQYF. V is TRBV7-2 and J is TRBJ2-7, with a tentative D call TRBD2 (5 bases). This CDR3 has 13 residues. CDR1 is SGHTA, CDR2 FQGNSA, per germline. Trimming pared 5 bases from V and 7 bases from J, leaving 15 bases between.

This chain connects TRBV10-3 to TRBJ1-2, with 8 positions matching TRBD1. CDR3 length: 13 amino acids. Germline lookup yields CDR1 ENHRY and CDR2 SYGVKD. V shed 6 bases and J 8 bases; nucleotides not matched to a gene: 8. The CDR3 region is CAISDRGRYGYTF. In nucleotides, the CDR3 is TGTGCCATCAGCGACAGGGGCCGGTACGGCTACACCTTC.

The chain employs TRBV5-5 and TRBJ1-2, with a weak D call TRBD1 (6 bases). This CDR3 contains 17 residues. The germline CDR1 and CDR2 sequences are SGHKS and YYEKEE (reference sequence). Between the trimmed V and J ends, which lost 6 bases and 1 base, there was a span of 22 bases. The CDR3 nucleotides read TGTGCCAGCACTCTCCAGGGCAGGGGCGCCGGTAACTATGGCTACACCTTC. Its translation: CASTLQGRGAGNYGYTF.

This clonotype was picked up a small number of times. The chain links TRBV5-1 to TRBJ2-3; 7 bases match TRBD2. Germline loops: CDR1 SGHRS, CDR2 YFSETQ. V lost 1 base to trimming and J lost 3 bases; unmatched junction nucleotides: 8. The CDR3 is made up of 16 amino acids. The chain's CDR3 is CASSLLAEGKTDTQYF. CDR3 sequence (DNA): TGCGCCAGCAGCTTGCTAGCGGAGGGGAAAACAGATACGCAGTATTTT.

The chain joins TRBV5-1 to TRBJ1-2, with D hard to call. The CDR3 loop spans 15 amino acids. The V gene lost 4 bases and the J gene lost 3 bases, with 16 bases spanning the gap. Germline values: CDR1 SGHRS, CDR2 YFSETQ. CDR3 amino acids: CASSVEIGSYYGYTF. The CDR3, as DNA: TGCGCCAGCAGCGTAGAAATCGGAAGTTACTATGGCTACACCTTC.

This clonotype was observed a few times. The V gene is TRBV5-6, the J gene TRBJ2-4; D gene unclear. V was shortened by 0 bases and J by 4 bases, with 5 bases between the two germline ends. Germline values: CDR1 SGHDT, CDR2 YYEEEE. The CDR3 contains 13 residues. The CDR3 is CASSLGQKNIQYF. CDR3 DNA sequence: TGTGCCAGCAGCTTGGGGCAGAAAAACATTCAGTACTTC.

This clonotype was seen a handful of times. V and J are TRBV20-1 and TRBJ2-3; 10 positions agree with TRBD2. This CDR3 spans 15 amino acids. Germline CDR1 DFQATT, CDR2 SNEGSKA (reference sequence). With 1 base clipped from V and 2 bases from J, the junction kept 3 bases outside the gene matches. Here the CDR3 reads CSARVAGGNTDTQYF. Written as DNA, the CDR3 is TGCAGTGCTAGAGTAGCGGGGGGAAACACAGATACGCAGTATTTT.

This clonotype was seen only a few times. In DNA form, the CDR3 reads TGTGCCAGCAGCCCGGGCCTGCCTTCACCCCTCCACTTT. This codes for CASSPGLPSPLHF. The chain links TRBV28 to TRBJ1-6, with D unresolved. Germline lookup yields CDR1 MDHEN and CDR2 SYDVKM. V was trimmed by 6 bases and J by 9 bases, leaving 12 bases between them. The CDR3 contains 13 residues.

The rearrangement joins TRBV10-2 to TRBJ2-2, with 10 bases identical to TRBD2. The CDR3 covers 16 residues. Trimming cost V 8 bases and J 7 bases; bases outside gene matches: 13. CDR1 WSHSY and CDR2 SAAADI come from the germline V gene. The chain's CDR3 is CASGALSGRIGGELFF. CDR3 nucleotides: TGCGCCAGCGGGGCCCTTAGCGGGAGGATAGGCGGGGAGCTGTTTTTT.

The genes are TRBV7-2 and TRBJ1-1, with unresolved D. With 5 bases removed from V and 6 bases from J, the gap between germline ends came to 16 bases. This CDR3 spans 14 amino acids. The germline CDR1 and CDR2 sequences are SGHTA and FQGNSA. The CDR3 bases are TGTGCCAGCAGCAGCGACCCTGGAAGGCCTGAAGCTTTCTTT. This sequence encodes CASSSDPGRPEAFF.

This chain joins TRBV6-5 and TRBJ1-5; D is perhaps TRBD1 (5 bases). V lost 5 bases, J lost 4 bases, and 15 bases lay in between. CDR3 length: 15 residues. Looked up from germline, CDR1 is MNHEY and CDR2 is SVGAGI. The CDR3 DNA reads as TGTGCCAGCAGTACTAACAGGAGAGGAAATCAGCCCCAGCATTTT. As protein: CASSTNRRGNQPQHF.

The table lists this clonotype with a few counts. The V and J genes are TRBV20-1 and TRBJ1-6, with D perhaps matching TRBD1 (6 bases). CDR3 length: 14 amino acids. The germline gives CDR1 DFQATT, CDR2 SNEGSKA (reference sequence). V lost 3 bases to trimming and J lost 7 bases, with 13 bases between them. In DNA form, the CDR3 reads TGCAGTGCTAGCTTGACAGGTCTCAATTCACCCCTCCACTTT. Its protein product is CSASLTGLNSPLHF.

The genes are TRBV4-1 and TRBJ2-7, with 12 bases that match TRBD2. Germline CDR1 reads MGHRA; CDR2 reads YSYEKL. J was trimmed by 3 bases and V by 0 bases; bases with no gene match: 9. The CDR3 sequence is 18 residues long. CDR3 residues: CASSQDRPSGGAVYEQYF. The CDR3 coding sequence is TGCGCCAGCAGCCAAGATCGGCCTAGCGGGGGGGCGGTCTACGAGCAGTACTTC.

The rearrangement uses TRBV6-5 and TRBJ2-7, with 15 bases identical to TRBD2. Germline CDR1 MNHEY, CDR2 SVGAGI. CDR3 length: 19 amino acids. J gave up 4 bases and V 2 bases, and 12 bases lay outside the gene matches. In nucleotides, the CDR3 is TGTGCCAGCAGTTACGCCGGTGGCCCGGGACTAGCGGGAGGTTACGAGCAGTACTTC. It yields the protein CASSYAGGPGLAGGYEQYF.

This clonotype has a count of ten or more. The chain links TRBV10-2 to TRBJ2-7; 8 nucleotides align to TRBD2. With V trimmed by 4 bases and J by 4 bases, 9 bases remained unmatched. CDR3 length: 15 amino acids. The germline V gene encodes CDR1 WSHSY and CDR2 SAAADI. CDR3 amino acids: CASSAAGALGYEQYF. In nucleotides, the CDR3 is TGCGCCAGCAGTGCAGCGGGAGCCTTGGGTTACGAGCAGTACTTC.

This clonotype has more than one count but fewer than ten. The chain recombines TRBV12-3 or TRBV12-4 with TRBJ2-7, with a weak D call TRBD1 (6 bases). The CDR3 is 15 amino acids. Trimming removed 3 bases from V and 0 bases from J, with 12 bases in between. The CDR3 sequence is CASSFRGPSSYEQYF. DNA for the CDR3: TGTGCCAGCAGTTTCAGGGGCCCGAGCTCCTACGAGCAGTACTTC.

This chain joins TRBV29-1 and TRBJ2-7; tentative D call: TRBD2 (6 bases). Per germline, CDR1 SQVTM and CDR2 ANQGSEA. V lost 3 bases and J lost 6, with 30 bases in between. CDR3 size: 18 residues. The CDR3 is CSVDGPTGPGEEPREQYF. As DNA, the CDR3 is TGCAGCGTTGACGGTCCTACCGGCCCGGGAGAGGAGCCGCGCGAGCAGTACTTC.

This clonotype was detected only a few times. The J gene is TRBJ2-7, the V gene TRBV7-2; 10 nucleotides align to TRBD1. There are 15 residues in the CDR3. Unmatched junction bases numbered 7, after V lost 5 bases and J lost 3 bases. The germline V gene encodes CDR1 SGHTA and CDR2 FQGNSA. The CDR3 nucleotides read TGTGCCAGCAGCCCGAGGGACAGGGGTATCTACGAGCAGTACTTC. Protein: CASSPRDRGIYEQYF.

This clonotype was found many times. The chain has TRBV7-2 and TRBJ2-3, with D tentatively TRBD2 (6 bases). Germline CDR1 SGHTA, CDR2 FQGNSA. Trimming stripped 5 bases from V and 7 bases from J, with 10 bases between. There are 12 residues in the CDR3. DNA of the CDR3: TGTGCCAGCAGCCTTGGGGGGTATACGCAGTATTTT. Translated: CASSLGGYTQYF.

The chain recombines TRBV11-2 with TRBJ2-7; no clear D gene. The V end was cut by 5 bases, the J end by 6 bases, with 14 bases between. The CDR3 contains 13 residues. Germline-derived CDR1 and CDR2 are SGHAT and FQNNGV. As DNA, the CDR3 is TGTGCCAGCAGCCAGGATACCCTGGGCGAGCAGTACTTC. It codes for CASSQDTLGEQYF.